The 17 T cell receptor beta chains listed next were all sequenced from one sample in a study of blood T cell repertoires in COVID-19. TCRdb's copy holds only in-frame clones and misses some; the assay was immunoSEQ multiplex PCR. The sample yields about 220,000 clones, roughly four fifths seen once. The specimen was peripheral blood. These receptors were obtained from a woman in her 40s with active or convalescent COVID-19.

This chain connects TRBV7-2 to TRBJ1-4; 10 nucleotides line up with TRBD1. After removal of 4 bases from V and 5 bases from J, the junction contained 1 base not matched to a gene. Germline V gives CDR1 SGHTA, CDR2 FQGNSA. This CDR3 comprises 14 residues. CDR3: CASSWGQGNEKLFF. In DNA form, the CDR3 reads TGTGCCAGCAGCTGGGGACAGGGGAATGAAAAACTGTTTTTT.

The chain recombines TRBV19 with TRBJ1-5, with a tentative D call TRBD1 (6 bases). The V end was cut by 6 bases, the J end by 4 bases, with 16 bases between. In germline, CDR1 is LNHDA, CDR2 SQIVND (reference sequence). This CDR3 is built from 15 residues. CDR3 sequence: CASRELTGVNQPQHF. The CDR3, as DNA: TGTGCCAGTAGGGAACTGACAGGAGTTAATCAGCCCCAGCATTTT.

The J gene is TRBJ2-2, the V gene TRBV11-2, with D perhaps TRBD1 (6 bases). The CDR3 spans 14 residues. Germline CDR1 SGHAT, CDR2 FQNNGV. The V and J ends lost 4 bases and 3 bases respectively, with 9 bases between them. CDR3 protein: CASSSGTYTGELFF. CDR3 nucleotides: TGTGCCAGCAGCTCCGGGACATACACCGGGGAGCTGTTTTTT. The full variable domain, completed using reference TRBV11-2 and TRBJ2-2, is EAGVAQSPRYKIIEKRQSVAFWCNPISGHATLYWYQQILGQGPKLLIQFQNNGVVDDSQLPKDRFSAERLKGVDSTLKIQPAKLEDSAVYLCASSSGTYTGELFFGEGSRLTVL.

This clone was seen just once. This chain links TRBV27 with TRBJ1-1; the D gene is possibly TRBD1 (5 bases). The CDR3 is 11 amino acids. The germline V gene encodes CDR1 MNHEY and CDR2 SMNVEV (reference sequence). Deletions cut 8 bases from V and 4 bases from J, with 8 bases between. Here the CDR3 DNA reads TGTGCCAGCTGGGGACTCACTGAAGCTTTCTTT. This sequence encodes CASWGLTEAFF.

The chain couples TRBV18 to TRBJ1-5, with D possibly matching TRBD1 (5 bases). CDR1 and CDR2 from the germline V gene are KGHSH and LQKENI. Trimming cost V 3 bases and J 6 bases, with 12 bases left between them. The CDR3 has 14 residues. For the CDR3, the DNA is TGTGCCAGCTCACCGGACATGTTTGTTCAGCCCCAGCATTTT. This encodes CASSPDMFVQPQHF.

The chain recombines TRBV24-1 with TRBJ2-3, with a weak D call TRBD1 (5 bases). The CDR3 is 14 residues long. V shed 4 bases and J shed 4 bases, with 11 bases lying between them. Per germline, CDR1 KGHDR and CDR2 SFDVKD. The CDR3 DNA reads TGTGCCACCAGTGAGGGCAGGGCGGCAGATACGCAGTATTTT. Its protein product is CATSEGRAADTQYF.

In this sample, this clone turned up a few times. V and J are TRBV24-1 and TRBJ2-5; 12 nucleotides agree with TRBD1. The V segment lost 4 bases and the J segment 4 bases; nucleotides outside the gene matches: 6. The germline gives CDR1 KGHDR, CDR2 SFDVKD. This CDR3 has 16 amino acids. As DNA, the CDR3 is TGTGCCACCAGTGACATGGGACAGGGGGCAGGAGAGACCCAGTACTTC. Translated: CATSDMGQGAGETQYF.

The CDR3 region has the DNA TGTGCCAGCTCACCACCCAACAGGGCAACTAATGAAAAACTGTTTTTT. Amino acids: CASSPPNRATNEKLFF. The chain employs TRBV18 and TRBJ1-4, with a possible D match to TRBD1 (6 bases). The germline V gene has CDR1 KGHSH and CDR2 LQKENI. Trimming took 0 bases from V and 0 from J, leaving 8 bases between them. This CDR3 contains 16 residues.

This clone was picked up one time. V gene TRBV27 combines with J gene TRBJ1-6, with D unclear. The CDR3 covers 20 residues. Germline V gene data show CDR1 as MNHEY and CDR2 as SMNVEV (reference sequence). Deletions cut 0 bases from V and 8 bases from J, with 26 bases between. CDR3 amino acids: CASSLSAPMDGKARHSPLHF. CDR3 DNA: TGTGCCAGCAGTTTATCCGCCCCGATGGACGGGAAGGCGAGGCATTCACCCCTCCACTTT.

The gene calls are TRBV5-4 and TRBJ2-5, with D possibly TRBD1 on 5 matching bases. V gave up 1 base and J gave up 1 base, with 8 bases separating them. CDR3 length: 14 residues. CDR1 and CDR2 from the germline V gene are SGHNT and YYREEE (reference sequence). CDR3 residues: CASSLFQGQETQYF. As DNA, the CDR3 is TGTGCCAGCAGCTTGTTTCAGGGCCAAGAGACCCAGTACTTC.

This chain joins TRBV28 and TRBJ1-1; D not resolved. The CDR3 totals 17 residues. Trimming shortened V by 3 bases and J by 1 base, and 18 bases separated the two germline ends. CDR1 is MDHEN, CDR2 SYDVKM, per germline. CDR3: CASSLAGYTRQNTEAFF. The CDR3 bases are TGTGCCAGCAGTTTGGCGGGCTACACGCGTCAGAACACTGAAGCTTTCTTT.

A few counts support this clone. The chain combines TRBV5-5 with TRBJ1-2, with TRBD1 as a possible D gene (6 bases). V was cut by 0 bases and J by 0 bases, with 9 bases left in between. Germline V gene sequence: CDR1 SGHKS, CDR2 YYEKEE (reference sequence). This CDR3 is 15 amino acids long. CDR3 DNA sequence: TGTGCCAGCAGCTTGGGCCGACAGGCTAACTATGGCTACACCTTC. Translation gives CASSLGRQANYGYTF.

V is TRBV25-1 and J is TRBJ2-2; possibly TRBD1 for D (5 bases). The CDR3 loop spans 16 amino acids. Per the germline V gene, CDR1 is MGHDK and CDR2 is SYGVNS. The ends were cut back, 5 bases at V and 0 bases at J, with 13 bases in the middle. CDR3 DNA sequence: TGTGCCAGCAGTAAGGGGCGGTATACGAACACCGGGGAGCTGTTTTTT. Residues: CASSKGRYTNTGELFF.

V is TRBV7-2 and J is TRBJ1-4; D ambiguous. Looked up from germline, CDR1 is SGHTA and CDR2 is FQGNSA. This CDR3 is 14 amino acids long. Between the trimmed V and J ends, which lost 6 bases and 11 bases, there was a span of 19 bases. The DNA of the CDR3 is TGTGCCAGCAGGGCTGGGCCTGGCGAGAAGAAACTGTTTTTT. Its translation: CASRAGPGEKKLFF.

The rearrangement joins TRBV11-3 to TRBJ1-3; no firm D call. The ends were cut back, 0 bases at V and 0 bases at J, with 9 bases in the middle. The CDR3 loop spans 16 amino acids. Germline V gene data show CDR1 as SGHNT and CDR2 as YENEEA. CDR3 loop: CASSLDPRISGNTIYF. The DNA for the CDR3 is TGTGCCAGCAGCTTAGATCCCAGGATCTCTGGAAACACCATATATTTT.

V usage is TRBV4-3 and J usage is TRBJ2-5, with 7 positions matching TRBD1. J was trimmed by 7 bases and V by 2 bases; bases with no gene match: 10. The length of the CDR3 is 15 residues. Germline lookup yields CDR1 LGHNA and CDR2 YSLEER. The CDR3 coding sequence is TGCGCCAGCAGCCAAACTTTACAGGGGTTGGGGACCCAGTACTTC. Translation gives CASSQTLQGLGTQYF.

In its sample, this clone was seen once. V gene TRBV24-1 combines with J gene TRBJ2-5; 13 bases fit TRBD2. The CDR3 length is 16 residues. The germline gives CDR1 KGHDR, CDR2 SFDVKD. Germline trimming cut 3 bases from V and 3 bases from J; bases unmatched to any gene: 3. The CDR3 DNA sequence: TGTGCCACCAGTGATCGGGGGACTAGCGGGGAAGAGACCCAGTACTTC. Encoded protein: CATSDRGTSGEETQYF.